Shown below are 28 T cell receptor beta chains from a single sample sequenced in a study of blood T cell repertoires in COVID-19. Sequenced by immunoSEQ multiplex PCR; TCRdb stores in-frame clones only, minus some. The sample carries 200,000 to 300,000 clones, 80% to 90% recorded once. Sequencing was performed on PBMCs or T cells enriched from blood (not recorded which). These receptors were obtained from a woman under 40 who had recovered from COVID-19.

CDR3 in amino acids: CASSLDWRNEQFF. The CDR3 DNA is TGTGCCAGCAGCTTAGATTGGAGGAATGAGCAGTTCTTC. The chain has TRBV11-3 and TRBJ2-1, with a tentative D call TRBD2 (5 bases). The V gene's germline CDR1 is SGHNT and CDR2 YENEEA. Trimming stripped 0 bases from V and 7 bases from J, with 7 bases between. CDR3 length equals 13 residues.

This chain connects TRBV28 to TRBJ2-1; TRBD2 agrees at 8 bases. Germline V CDR1 and CDR2: MDHEN, SYDVKM. CDR3 length: 12 residues. With 8 bases clipped from V and 6 bases from J, the junction kept 3 bases outside the gene matches. The CDR3 loop is CASSGLVNEQFF. CDR3 sequence (DNA): TGTGCCAGCTCGGGACTAGTCAATGAGCAGTTCTTC.

This clone was seen a few times. V and J are TRBV4-2 and TRBJ2-7; possibly TRBD2 for D (6 bases). The CDR3 spans 15 residues. CDR1 and CDR2 (germline): LGHNA, YNFKEQ. Trimming took 4 bases from V and 2 from J, leaving 15 bases between them. CDR3 DNA: TGTGCCAGCAGCCCCGAGGTAGGGGAGGCCTACGAGCAGTACTTC. Translating gives CASSPEVGEAYEQYF.

This chain joins TRBV28 and TRBJ2-7, with D tentatively TRBD2 (7 bases). V was shortened by 6 bases and J by 3 bases, with 24 bases between the two germline ends. CDR1 MDHEN and CDR2 SYDVKM come from the germline V gene. The CDR3 is made up of 17 amino acids. The CDR3 coding sequence is TGTGCCAGCAGCCCGACCTGGAGGGGGACTACCCTCTACGAGCAGTACTTC. It codes for CASSPTWRGTTLYEQYF.

The chain is built from TRBV4-3 and TRBJ1-5, with D possibly TRBD1 on 5 matching bases. V was trimmed by 0 bases and J by 5 bases, leaving 11 bases between them. The CDR3 sequence is 15 residues long. Germline values: CDR1 LGHNA, CDR2 YSLEER. The DNA of the CDR3 is TGCGCCAGCAGCCAAGACAGGGTTGGGTATCAGCCCCAGCATTTT. Residues: CASSQDRVGYQPQHF.

As concerns this clone: This sample includes further DNA sequences coding for the same CDR3. The V gene is TRBV19, the J gene TRBJ2-3; TRBD2 is a possible D gene (6 bases). V gave up 2 bases and J gave up 5 bases, with 8 bases separating them. This CDR3 contains 13 residues. Germline CDR1 reads LNHDA; CDR2 reads SQIVND (reference sequence). CDR3 in amino acids: CASSIPGVDTQYF. The CDR3 DNA is TGTGCCAGTAGTATACCGGGGGTAGATACGCAGTATTTT.

The chain uses TRBV27 and TRBJ1-4, with TRBD1 matching over 10 bases. The V gene's germline CDR1 is MNHEY and CDR2 SMNVEV (reference sequence). V lost 8 bases and J lost 6; bases outside the gene matches: 9. CDR3 length: 15 amino acids. CDR3 sequence: CASGIYGQGDEKLFF. CDR3 sequence (DNA): TGTGCCAGCGGCATTTACGGACAGGGGGATGAAAAACTGTTTTTT. The full variable domain, with the rest looked up from reference TRBV27 and TRBJ1-4, is EAQVTQNPRYLITVTGKKLTVTCSQNMNHEYMSWYRQDPGLGLRQIYYSMNVEVTDKGDVPEGYKVSRKEKRNFPLILESPSPNQTSLYFCASGIYGQGDEKLFFGSGTQLSVL.

The chain carries TRBV7-9 and TRBJ2-5, with 9 bases identical to TRBD1. CDR1 is SEHNR, CDR2 FQNEAQ, per germline (reference sequence). The CDR3 contains 15 residues. J lost 7 bases, V lost 1 base, and 7 bases had no gene match. CDR3 sequence (DNA): TGTGCCAGCAGCTTAGGCGGACAGGGGATATTGACCCAGTACTTC. Residues: CASSLGGQGILTQYF.

V gene TRBV6-5 combines with J gene TRBJ2-7; unclear D gene. The germline gives CDR1 MNHEY, CDR2 SVGAGI. V dropped 6 bases and J dropped 0 bases, with 12 bases sitting between them. The CDR3 sequence is 14 residues long. In DNA, the CDR3 is TGTGCCAGCAGCCTTCGGTCTTCCTCCTACGAGCAGTACTTC. It translates to CASSLRSSSYEQYF.

The chain is built from TRBV14 and TRBJ2-2, with 11 bases fitting TRBD2. This CDR3 is 18 amino acids long. Germline-derived CDR1 and CDR2 are SGHDN and FVKESK. V was clipped by 1 base and J by 6 bases; unmatched bases: 10. The CDR3 DNA is TGTGCCAGCAGCCAAGGGGTCGGACTAGCGGGTTCTGCCGGGGAGCTGTTTTTT. Translation: CASSQGVGLAGSAGELFF.

This clone has only one observation. J is TRBJ2-1 and V is TRBV6-5, with 10 bases lining up with TRBD2. In germline, CDR1 is MNHEY, CDR2 SVGAGI. V trimming: 6 bases; J trimming: 6 bases; junction bases outside the gene matches: 5. The CDR3 has 14 amino acids. In nucleotides, the CDR3 is TGTGCCAGCAGCAAAGGACTAGCGGTCAATGAGCAGTTCTTC. It codes for CASSKGLAVNEQFF.

This rearrangement joins TRBV30 to TRBJ1-5; TRBD1 matches 7 bases. The CDR3 extends over 19 amino acids. Trimming took 2 bases from V and 7 from J; bases not matched to a gene: 23. CDR1 is GTSNPN, CDR2 SVGIG, per germline (reference sequence). The CDR3 nucleotides are TGTGCCTGGAGTTCGTTTCAGGGGGAGCTTCTTACTAGGGTACAGCCCCAGCATTTT. Translated, it gives CAWSSFQGELLTRVQPQHF. Filled out from reference TRBV30 and TRBJ1-5, the complete variable domain reads SQTIHQWPATLVQPVGSPLSLECTVEGTSNPNLYWYRQAAGRGLQLLFYSVGIGQISSEVPQNLSASRPQDRQFILSSKKLLLSDSGFYLCAWSSFQGELLTRVQPQHFGDGTRLSIL.

The CDR3 sequence: CAWSLSGINTIYF. DNA of the CDR3: TGTGCCTGGAGTCTATCGGGAATAAACACCATATATTTT. The chain recombines TRBV30 with TRBJ1-3; D unclear. V was pared by 2 bases and J by 6 bases, with 11 bases between. The CDR3 spans 13 residues. Germline V gene lookup returns CDR1 GTSNPN and CDR2 SVGIG (reference sequence).

The chain uses TRBV27 and TRBJ1-1; 8 nucleotides align to TRBD1. Germline lookup yields CDR1 MNHEY and CDR2 SMNVEV (reference sequence). The CDR3 is made up of 15 amino acids. V lost 0 bases to trimming and J lost 4 bases; unmatched junction nucleotides: 4. CDR3 sequence reads: CASSLSQGASTEAFF. The CDR3 DNA reads TGTGCCAGCAGTTTATCCCAGGGGGCAAGCACTGAAGCTTTCTTT.

This clone was detected only once. The V gene is TRBV2, the J gene TRBJ2-3, with TRBD2 identical over 7 bases. The CDR3 is made up of 16 amino acids. Germline V gives CDR1 SNHLY, CDR2 FYNNEI. With 6 bases clipped from V and 2 bases from J, the junction kept 11 bases outside the gene matches. The CDR3 bases are TGTGCCAGCAGCAGCGGGACTAACAGACACACAGATACGCAGTATTTT. Its translation is CASSSGTNRHTDTQYF.

The chain combines TRBV4-3 with TRBJ2-1; TRBD1 matches at 8 bases. Trimming took 3 bases from V and 0 from J; bases not matched to a gene: 7. This CDR3 has 17 residues. CDR1 is LGHNA, CDR2 YSLEER, per germline. CDR3 protein: CASSQSTGARSYNEQFF. DNA for the CDR3: TGCGCCAGCAGCCAGTCGACAGGGGCTCGCTCCTACAATGAGCAGTTCTTC.

The V and J genes are TRBV19 and TRBJ1-1, with TRBD1 identical over 8 bases. Germline lookup yields CDR1 LNHDA and CDR2 SQIVND (reference sequence). Trimming removed 1 base from V and 6 bases from J; junction bases left unmatched: 7. The CDR3 extends over 15 amino acids. This CDR3 is CASSIGTGSMAEAFF. The CDR3 region has the DNA TGTGCCAGTAGTATAGGGACAGGGAGTATGGCTGAAGCTTTCTTT.

V gene TRBV6-2 or TRBV6-3 combines with J gene TRBJ2-1, with D unclear. V lost 2 bases, J lost 5 bases, and 7 bases lay in between. The CDR3 covers 13 residues. Germline CDR1 is MNHEY and CDR2 is SVGEGT. CDR3 sequence (DNA): TGTGCCAGCAGTTACCGAGGAGACAATGAGCAGTTCTTC. Translating gives CASSYRGDNEQFF.

The sample holds one count of this clone. V usage is TRBV27 and J usage is TRBJ1-5, with 7 bases fitting TRBD1. In germline, CDR1 is MNHEY, CDR2 SMNVEV (reference sequence). V trimming: 4 bases; J trimming: 0 bases; junction bases outside the gene matches: 15. The CDR3 extends over 19 amino acids. The CDR3 spells CASSSRGAPYPYSNQPQHF. The CDR3 nucleotides read TGTGCCAGCAGTTCCAGGGGGGCCCCCTACCCCTATAGCAATCAGCCCCAGCATTTT.

The genes are TRBV24-1 and TRBJ1-2; D is possibly TRBD1 (5 bases). V shed 3 bases and J shed 7 bases, with 11 bases lying between them. The CDR3 is 13 amino acids. From germline, CDR1 is KGHDR and CDR2 SFDVKD. The CDR3 is CATSDPRGAGYTF. Written as DNA, the CDR3 is TGTGCCACCAGTGATCCCCGTGGGGCTGGCTACACCTTC.

In this sample, this clone turned up a few times. The CDR3 loop is CASKLAEEYNEQFF. For the CDR3, the DNA is TGTGCCAGCAAACTAGCGGAGGAGTACAATGAGCAGTTCTTC. The chain employs TRBV6-5 and TRBJ2-1, with 8 bases fitting TRBD2. Germline V gene sequence: CDR1 MNHEY, CDR2 SVGAGI. J was trimmed by 4 bases and V by 7 bases; bases with no gene match: 6. This CDR3 is built from 14 residues.

The chain joins TRBV15 to TRBJ2-1; TRBD1 agrees at 9 bases. The CDR3 loop spans 15 amino acids. The germline CDR1 and CDR2 sequences are LNHNV and YYDKDF (reference sequence). V shed 1 base, J shed 10 bases, and the junction held 8 bases outside the gene matches. CDR3 DNA sequence: TGTGCCACCAGCAGAGCCGGACAGGGGACTCAGGAGCAGTTCTTC. Translated, it gives CATSRAGQGTQEQFF.

This chain links TRBV9 with TRBJ1-2; 8 bases are shared with TRBD1. V lost 0 bases, J lost 8 bases, and 3 bases stayed unmatched. This CDR3 is built from 13 residues. The V gene's germline CDR1 is SGDLS and CDR2 YYNGEE. The DNA for the CDR3 is TGTGCCAGCAGCGTAGGACAGGGGAACGGCTACACCTTC. This sequence encodes CASSVGQGNGYTF.

The chain uses TRBV6-5 and TRBJ2-1, with TRBD2 matching over 8 bases. V shed 8 bases, J shed 9 bases, and the junction held 15 bases outside the gene matches. CDR1 is MNHEY, CDR2 SVGAGI, per germline. This CDR3 has 15 amino acids. The DNA of the CDR3 is TGTGCCAGCCAACGGGGGGGAAGGGTTAGTCCTGAGCAGTTCTTC. Its protein product is CASQRGGRVSPEQFF.

The chain is built from TRBV28 and TRBJ1-1; D call uncertain. With 6 bases removed from V and 5 bases from J, the gap between germline ends came to 13 bases. From germline, CDR1 is MDHEN and CDR2 SYDVKM. The CDR3 extends over 13 amino acids. CDR3 nucleotides: TGTGCCAGCAGACTATCAGCGGGGACTGAAGCTTTCTTT. It codes for CASRLSAGTEAFF. The full variable domain, with the rest looked up from reference TRBV28 and TRBJ1-1, is DVKVTQSSRYLVKRTGEKVFLECVQDMDHENMFWYRQDPGLGLRLIYFSYDVKMKEKGDIPEGYSVSREKKERFSLILESASTNQTSMYLCASRLSAGTEAFFGQGTRLTVV.

There are a few counts of this clone. J is TRBJ2-1 and V is TRBV29-1; no clear D gene. Germline CDR1 reads SQVTM; CDR2 reads ANQGSEA. Trimming pared 3 bases from V and 0 bases from J, leaving 15 bases between. The CDR3 consists of 16 residues. The DNA of the CDR3 is TGCAGCGTTGATGACGCGACAACGAGCTCCTACAATGAGCAGTTCTTC. Protein: CSVDDATTSSYNEQFF.

The J gene is TRBJ1-1, the V gene TRBV7-2, with TRBD1 matching over 8 bases. The J segment lost 11 bases and the V segment lost 5 bases, leaving 19 bases of the junction unmatched. The V gene's germline CDR1 is SGHTA and CDR2 FQGNSA. This CDR3 has 16 amino acids. Written as DNA, the CDR3 is TGTGCCAGCAGCCCCACGTCAGGGGGCGTGGTACTGGCCGCTTTCTTT. Residues: CASSPTSGGVVLAAFF.

The chain couples TRBV4-3 to TRBJ2-7; 8 bases match TRBD2. The germline gives CDR1 LGHNA, CDR2 YSLEER. CDR3 length equals 16 residues. V lost 1 base and J lost 2; bases outside the gene matches: 7. The CDR3 loop reads CASSQGRAGVTYEQYF. In DNA form, the CDR3 reads TGCGCCAGCAGCCAAGGCAGAGCGGGGGTGACCTACGAGCAGTACTTC.